These T cell receptor beta chains were read from a single sample in a study of T-cell memory formation after mild COVID-19. TCRdb ran MiXCR on the 5' RACE reads and lists one entry per CDR3 protein. The data contain 270,000 or so distinct CDR3 sequences, about 20% of them singletons. What was sequenced was PBMCs or a T cell subset sorted from them (not recorded which). The receptors were sampled from a man aged 18 to 30 who had mild COVID-19 (a few samples of this study predate the infection). Cell type and time point are not known. CDR3s include the opening cysteine and the closing phenylalanine or tryptophan. Fields, in order: J gene, clone size, D gene, V gene, CDR3 protein, CDR3 DNA. D genes are given only for firm matches. A row's size may be missing; if present it is once, few, many or a size class.

J: TRBJ1-2; size: NA; D: NA; V: TRBV12-3/TRBV12-4; CDR3: CASSLRPDDYYGYTF; DNA: TGTGCCAGCAGTTTAAGGCCCGATGATTACTATGGCTACACCTTC
J: TRBJ1-5; size: NA; D: NA; V: TRBV27; CDR3: CASSLNGGSDQPQHF; DNA: TGTGCCAGCAGTTTAAACGGAGGGAGCGATCAGCCCCAGCATTTT
J: TRBJ1-2; size: many; D: TRBD1; V: TRBV7-3; CDR3: CASSPRSGTGVGYTF; DNA: TGTGCCAGCAGCCCGAGAAGCGGGACAGGGGTGGGCTACACCTTC
J: TRBJ1-4; size: NA; D: NA; V: TRBV6-6; CDR3: CASGNPPDGAWEKLFF; DNA: TGTGCCAGCGGAAATCCCCCGGACGGTGCTTGGGAAAAACTGTTTTTT
J: TRBJ2-3; size: few; D: TRBD1; V: TRBV12-3/TRBV12-4; CDR3: CASSSQGAADTQYF; DNA: TGTGCCAGCAGTTCCCAGGGGGCTGCAGATACGCAGTATTTT
J: TRBJ1-3; size: few; D: NA; V: TRBV2; CDR3: CASRVQSSGNTIYF; DNA: TGTGCCAGCAGAGTACAGAGCTCTGGAAACACCATATATTTT
J: TRBJ2-5; size: NA; D: NA; V: TRBV12-3/TRBV12-4; CDR3: CASSLVEEETQYF; DNA: TGTGCCAGCAGTTTGGTAGAGGAGGAGACCCAGTACTTC
J: TRBJ2-3; size: many; D: NA; V: TRBV9; CDR3: CASSTWAAGGTDTQYF; DNA: TGTGCCAGCAGCACCTGGGCCGCAGGAGGCACAGATACGCAGTATTTT
J: TRBJ2-7; size: NA; D: NA; V: TRBV29-1; CDR3: CSVSFEGRSPYEQYF; DNA: TGCAGCGTTTCGTTTGAGGGAAGGTCCCCCTACGAGCAGTACTTC
J: TRBJ2-4; size: NA; D: NA; V: TRBV6-2/TRBV6-3; CDR3: CASSYGTPLRNIQYF; DNA: TGTGCCAGCAGTTACGGGACCCCCTTGAGAAACATTCAGTACTTC
J: TRBJ1-1; size: few; D: NA; V: TRBV5-1; CDR3: CASSLQPGRTAGTEAFF; DNA: TGCGCCAGCAGCCTCCAGCCGGGGCGGACGGCGGGCACTGAAGCTTTCTTT
J: TRBJ1-4; size: few; D: TRBD1; V: TRBV4-1; CDR3: CASRASQGAGEKLFF; DNA: TGCGCCAGCAGGGCGTCACAGGGGGCTGGTGAAAAACTGTTTTTT
J: TRBJ2-3; size: NA; D: NA; V: TRBV5-1; CDR3: CASSLEGGVTDTQYF; DNA: TGCGCCAGCAGCTTGGAAGGGGGGGTCACAGATACGCAGTATTTT
J: TRBJ2-1; size: many; D: NA; V: TRBV12-3/TRBV12-4; CDR3: CASSPRRGGGEQFF; DNA: TGTGCCAGCAGTCCCCGGAGGGGGGGCGGCGAGCAGTTCTTC
J: TRBJ2-1; size: NA; D: NA; V: TRBV12-3/TRBV12-4; CDR3: CASTIYPHEQFF; DNA: TGTGCCAGCACCATCTACCCCCATGAGCAGTTCTTC
J: TRBJ2-7; size: NA; D: NA; V: TRBV5-1; CDR3: CASSLSPPGEQYF; DNA: TGCGCCAGCAGCTTGTCCCCCCCGGGCGAGCAGTACTTC
J: TRBJ2-1; size: NA; D: NA; V: TRBV12-3/TRBV12-4; CDR3: CASSLVSYNEQFF; DNA: TGTGCCAGCAGTTTGGTCAGCTACAATGAGCAGTTCTTC
J: TRBJ2-5; size: many; D: NA; V: TRBV6-5; CDR3: CASSSRETQYF; DNA: TGTGCCAGCAGTTCGCGGGAGACCCAGTACTTC
J: TRBJ1-2; size: few; D: NA; V: TRBV7-2; CDR3: CASSLVGQGDGYTF; DNA: TGTGCCAGCAGCTTAGTGGGGCAGGGTGACGGCTACACCTTC
J: TRBJ2-1; size: few; D: TRBD2; V: TRBV11-2; CDR3: CASRAISGGEKRFF; DNA: TGTGCCAGCAGGGCAATTAGCGGGGGGGAGAAGCGATTCTTC
J: TRBJ2-1; size: few; D: TRBD2; V: TRBV5-1; CDR3: CASSLTGGPSYNEQFF; DNA: TGCGCCAGCAGCTTGACGGGGGGGCCCTCCTACAATGAGCAGTTCTTC
J: TRBJ1-5; size: NA; D: NA; V: TRBV6-6; CDR3: CASSWDGNQPQHF; DNA: TGTGCCAGCAGTTGGGACGGGAATCAGCCCCAGCATTTT
J: TRBJ1-1; size: many; D: NA; V: TRBV7-9; CDR3: CASSSLSNTEAFF; DNA: TGTGCCAGCAGCTCCCTCTCGAACACTGAAGCTTTCTTT
J: TRBJ2-3; size: few; D: NA; V: TRBV27; CDR3: CASSSGFAFTQYF; DNA: TGTGCCAGCAGTTCTGGATTTGCATTTACGCAGTATTTT
J: TRBJ1-5; size: few; D: NA; V: TRBV20-1; CDR3: CSARTGNSNQPQHF; DNA: TGCAGTGCTAGAACGGGAAATAGCAATCAGCCCCAGCATTTT
J: TRBJ2-1; size: NA; D: TRBD1; V: TRBV24-1; CDR3: CATSDGSGTASSYNEQFF; DNA: TGTGCCACCAGTGATGGGTCCGGGACAGCGAGCTCCTACAATGAGCAGTTCTTC
J: TRBJ1-2; size: NA; D: TRBD1; V: TRBV2; CDR3: CASSVDREDGYTF; DNA: TGTGCCAGCAGTGTCGACAGGGAGGATGGCTACACCTTC
J: TRBJ2-5; size: few; D: TRBD2; V: TRBV12-3/TRBV12-4; CDR3: CASSIAGRETQYF; DNA: TGTGCCAGCAGCATAGCGGGACGGGAGACCCAGTACTTC
J: TRBJ1-2; size: few; D: NA; V: TRBV2; CDR3: CARQALFGGYTF; DNA: TGTGCCAGACAGGCCCTCTTCGGGGGCTACACCTTC
J: TRBJ2-1; size: NA; D: TRBD2; V: TRBV6-6; CDR3: CASSYSILAHNEQFF; DNA: TGTGCCAGCAGTTACTCGATACTAGCGCACAATGAGCAGTTCTTC
J: TRBJ2-3; size: few; D: TRBD1; V: TRBV20-1; CDR3: CSARSATGSVSDTQYF; DNA: TGCAGTGCTAGATCTGCGACAGGGTCGGTTTCAGATACGCAGTATTTT
J: TRBJ1-1; size: few; D: NA; V: TRBV7-9; CDR3: CASSRARALNTEAFF; DNA: TGTGCCAGCAGCCGGGCTCGGGCCCTGAACACTGAAGCTTTCTTT
J: TRBJ2-7; size: few; D: TRBD1; V: TRBV30; CDR3: CAGRQGGSSYEQYF; DNA: TGTGCCGGAAGACAGGGGGGGAGCTCCTACGAGCAGTACTTC
J: TRBJ2-1; size: NA; D: TRBD1; V: TRBV7-2; CDR3: CASSLEGQRYNEQFF; DNA: TGTGCCAGCAGCTTAGAGGGACAGAGATACAATGAGCAGTTCTTC
J: TRBJ2-5; size: few; D: NA; V: TRBV9; CDR3: CASSPPADQETQYF; DNA: TGTGCCAGCAGCCCCCCAGCGGACCAAGAGACCCAGTACTTC
J: TRBJ2-7; size: NA; D: TRBD1; V: TRBV29-1; CDR3: CSVDRQGSYEQYF; DNA: TGCAGCGTTGACCGACAGGGGTCCTACGAGCAGTACTTC
J: TRBJ2-3; size: NA; D: NA; V: TRBV7-2; CDR3: CASSLVPAGRDTLYF; DNA: TGTGCCAGCAGCTTAGTCCCTGCCGGTAGGGATACGCTGTATTTT